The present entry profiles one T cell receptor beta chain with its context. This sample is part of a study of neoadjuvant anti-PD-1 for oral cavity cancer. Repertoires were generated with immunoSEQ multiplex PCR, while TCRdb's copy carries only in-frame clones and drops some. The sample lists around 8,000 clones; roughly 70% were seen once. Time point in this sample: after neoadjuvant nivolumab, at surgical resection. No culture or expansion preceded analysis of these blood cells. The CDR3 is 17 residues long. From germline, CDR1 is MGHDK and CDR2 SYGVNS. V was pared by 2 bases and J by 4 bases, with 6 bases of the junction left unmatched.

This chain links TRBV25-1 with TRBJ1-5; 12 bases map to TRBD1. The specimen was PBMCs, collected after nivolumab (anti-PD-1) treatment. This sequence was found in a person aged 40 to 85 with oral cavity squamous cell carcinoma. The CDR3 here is CASSEAGTGGFNQPQHF. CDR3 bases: TGTGCCAGCAGTGAAGCCGGGACAGGGGGCTTTAATCAGCCCCAGCATTTT.